These 6 T cell receptor beta chains came from one sample sequenced in a study of CD8 T cells in ankylosing spondylitis. Whole-study findings and limits: Blood of patients with ankylosing spondylitis appeared to be characterized by a TCR beta motif of several highly homologous variants.

For these receptors, no antigen is known. Via MiXCR, TCRdb re-called the 5' RACE reads, giving one row per CDR3 protein. The data hold a few hundred thousand distinct CDR3 sequences, with 6% to 8.5% observed a single time. Sample: blood, either unsorted or a sorted T cell fraction (not recorded which). These receptor sequences come from a male donor with ankylosing spondylitis.

This clonotype turned up a few times. The chain is built from TRBV4-3 and TRBJ2-6; D remains unclear. The CDR3 extends over 17 amino acids. The V end was cut by 0 bases, the J end by 0 bases, with 9 bases between. In germline, CDR1 is LGHNA, CDR2 YSLEER. CDR3 nucleotides: TGCGCCAGCAGCCAAGATCGACACAGCTCTGGGGCCAACGTCCTGACTTTC. Translated: CASSQDRHSSGANVLTF.

This clonotype was seen ten or more times. The V gene is TRBV7-9, the J gene TRBJ2-7; 7 bases map to TRBD1. The trim removed 2 bases at V and 3 bases at J, leaving 7 bases unmatched. The germline V gene encodes CDR1 SEHNR and CDR2 FQNEAQ (reference sequence). The CDR3 contains 15 residues. The CDR3, as DNA: TGTGCCAGCAGCTTAATCCGGGACAGCAACTACGAGCAGTACTTC. As protein: CASSLIRDSNYEQYF. Full variable domain (rest looked up from reference TRBV7-9 and TRBJ2-7): DTGVSQNPRHKITKRGQNVTFRCDPISEHNRLYWYRQTLGQGPEFLTYFQNEAQLEKSRLLSDRFSAERPKGSFSTLEIQRTEQGDSAMYLCASSLIRDSNYEQYFGPGTRLTVT.

This clonotype was seen ten or more times. This rearrangement joins TRBV3-1 to TRBJ2-4; D is perhaps TRBD2 (5 bases). This CDR3 has 18 amino acids. Germline loops: CDR1 LGHDT, CDR2 YNNKEL (reference sequence). The V and J ends lost 0 bases and 5 bases respectively, with 20 bases between them. The CDR3 sequence is CASSQDLGRNGLENIQYF. DNA for the CDR3: TGTGCCAGCAGCCAAGATCTGGGAAGGAACGGACTGGAAAACATTCAGTACTTC.

The sample holds many counts of this clonotype. This chain links TRBV9 with TRBJ2-1; TRBD2 might be the D (7 bases). Trimming took off 0 bases at V and 4 bases at J, with 11 bases between the two ends. The CDR3 runs 15 residues. Looked up from germline, CDR1 is SGDLS and CDR2 is YYNGEE. The CDR3 DNA reads TGTGCCAGCAGCGTAGTAGGGGGGGCGTACAATGAGCAGTTCTTC. This translates into CASSVVGGAYNEQFF.

This clonotype was seen many times. This chain joins TRBV11-2 and TRBJ2-1; 8 bases agree with TRBD2. Germline V CDR1 and CDR2: SGHAT, FQNNGV. The CDR3 has 14 amino acids. V shed 3 bases, J shed 8 bases, and the junction held 6 bases outside the gene matches. This CDR3 reads CASSFGGRSYEQFF. As DNA, the CDR3 is TGTGCCAGCAGCTTCGGCGGGAGGTCCTATGAGCAGTTCTTC. Full variable domain (missing parts from reference TRBV11-2 and TRBJ2-1): EAGVAQSPRYKIIEKRQSVAFWCNPISGHATLYWYQQILGQGPKLLIQFQNNGVVDDSQLPKDRFSAERLKGVDSTLKIQPAKLEDSAVYLCASSFGGRSYEQFFGPGTRLTVL.

There are many counts of this clonotype. V and J are TRBV14 and TRBJ1-2; 9 bases align to TRBD1. This CDR3 comprises 14 residues. Germline-derived CDR1 and CDR2 are SGHDN and FVKESK. J lost 0 bases, V lost 6 bases, and 2 bases had no gene match. CDR3 sequence reads: CASRGTGTNYGYTF. The CDR3 DNA reads TGTGCCAGCAGGGGGACAGGGACTAACTATGGCTACACCTTC. Full variable domain (remainder filled in from reference TRBV14 and TRBJ1-2): EAGVTQFPSHSVIEKGQTVTLRCDPISGHDNLYWYRRVMGKEIKFLLHFVKESKQDESGMPNNRFLAERTGGTYSTLKVQPAELEDSGVYFCASRGTGTNYGYTFGSGTRLTVV.